This is a list of T cell receptor beta chains from one sample in a study of identical twins. TCRdb reanalysed the 5' RACE reads using MiXCR and keeps one entry per CDR3 protein. The sample carries 450,000 to 650,000 distinct CDR3 sequences, about 16% recorded once. The same sample was also used in a study of yellow fever vaccine responses in identical twins.

Source material: CD4+ T cells sorted from blood. These receptors all stem from a woman aged 18-35 years in good health. Both conserved end residues are part of each CDR3. The order of the fields is J gene, D gene, V gene, clone size, CDR3 protein, CDR3 DNA. The D gene is left open where the match is weak. For some rows the clone size is stated as once, few or many, or as a class when expanded; others skip it.

TRBJ1-5	TRBD1	TRBV3-1	few	CASSQAGTGGNQPQHF	TGTGCCAGCAGCCAAGCCGGGACAGGGGGCAATCAGCCCCAGCATTTT
TRBJ2-1	.	TRBV21-1	.	CASSYRLAGEYNEQFF	TGTGCCAGCAGCTACCGACTAGCGGGGGAATACAATGAGCAGTTCTTC
TRBJ1-3	.	TRBV20-1	few	CSANRPPENTIYF	TGCAGTGCCAACCGCCCTCCGGAAAACACCATATATTTT
TRBJ2-2	.	TRBV6-1	.	CASTTSGGPGELFF	TGTGCCAGCACCACTTCCGGGGGCCCCGGGGAGCTGTTTTTT
TRBJ1-2	.	TRBV5-1	.	CASRQNLNYGYTF	TGCGCCAGCAGGCAGAACCTAAACTATGGCTACACCTTC
TRBJ1-5	.	TRBV7-2	few	CASSLVPRQPQHF	TGTGCCAGCAGCTTAGTTCCTAGACAGCCCCAGCATTTT
TRBJ2-7	TRBD2	TRBV15	.	CATSSKPHRLAGDYEQYF	TGTGCCACCAGTAGCAAACCCCATAGACTAGCGGGAGACTACGAGCAGTACTTC
TRBJ1-3	.	TRBV5-1	.	CASKDGDSGNTIYF	TGCGCCAGCAAAGACGGGGACTCTGGAAACACCATATATTTT
TRBJ2-1	TRBD2	TRBV7-8	few	CASSFRPGLAGGRGLSEQFF	TGTGCCAGCAGCTTCAGACCGGGACTAGCGGGGGGGCGAGGCCTCAGTGAGCAGTTCTTC
TRBJ2-5	TRBD2	TRBV7-8	few	CASSLGPGTSEWETQYF	TGTGCCAGCAGCTTAGGCCCCGGGACTAGCGAATGGGAGACCCAGTACTTC
TRBJ1-2	.	TRBV10-3	.	CAISEVLGNGYTF	TGTGCCATCAGTGAAGTCCTGGGGAATGGCTACACCTTC
TRBJ2-5	.	TRBV20-1	.	CSASIVRPSQETQYF	TGCAGTGCTAGTATCGTCCGGCCTTCTCAAGAGACCCAGTACTTC
TRBJ1-4	.	TRBV3-1	many	CASSQRPSEKLFF	TGTGCCAGCAGCCAACGCCCGTCTGAAAAACTGTTTTTT
TRBJ1-1	.	TRBV20-1	.	CSAPWDGPTEAFF	TGCAGTGCTCCGTGGGATGGGCCCACTGAAGCTTTCTTT
TRBJ2-7	.	TRBV10-3	many	CAIRVSEDRDYNEQYF	TGTGCCATCAGAGTCTCCGAGGACAGGGACTACAACGAGCAGTACTTC
TRBJ2-1	.	TRBV5-4	.	CASSFKKGYNEQFF	TGTGCCAGCAGCTTTAAAAAAGGGTACAATGAGCAGTTCTTC
TRBJ2-1	TRBD2	TRBV9	.	CASSVSGSQNNEQFF	TGTGCCAGCAGCGTTAGCGGGAGTCAGAACAATGAGCAGTTCTTC
TRBJ2-7	.	TRBV5-1	few	CASGRFSRYEQYF	TGCGCCAGCGGCCGCTTTTCCCGATACGAGCAGTACTTC